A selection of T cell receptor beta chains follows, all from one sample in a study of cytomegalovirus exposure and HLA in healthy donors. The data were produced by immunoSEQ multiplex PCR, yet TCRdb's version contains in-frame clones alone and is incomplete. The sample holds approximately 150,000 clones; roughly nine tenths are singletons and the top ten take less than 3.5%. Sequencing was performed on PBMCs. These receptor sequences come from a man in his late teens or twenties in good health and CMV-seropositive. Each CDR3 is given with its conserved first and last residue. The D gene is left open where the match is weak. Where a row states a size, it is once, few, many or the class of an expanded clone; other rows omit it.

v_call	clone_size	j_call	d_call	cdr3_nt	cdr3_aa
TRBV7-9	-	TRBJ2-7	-	TGTGCCAGCAGCTTAGCTTCACAGTACGAGCAGTACTTC	CASSLASQYEQYF
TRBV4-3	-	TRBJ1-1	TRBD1	TGCGCCAGCAGCCAGTACAGGGGTGGGACTGAAGCTTTCTTT	CASSQYRGGTEAFF
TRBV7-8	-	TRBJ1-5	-	TGTGCCAGCAGCCCCGGACAGACGCAGCCCCAGCATTTT	CASSPGQTQPQHF
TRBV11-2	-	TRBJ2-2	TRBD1	TGTGCCAGCAGCTTCCCGGGACAGGGGGCTTCCGGGGAGCTGTTTTTT	CASSFPGQGASGELFF
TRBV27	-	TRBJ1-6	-	TGTGCCAGCAGTTCGTTATCCCCTTGGGGGGGTTCGCCCCTCCACTTT	CASSSLSPWGGSPLHF
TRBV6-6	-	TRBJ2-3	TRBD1	TGTGCCACGACAGGGCAAACCACAGATACGCAGTATTTT	CATTGQTTDTQYF
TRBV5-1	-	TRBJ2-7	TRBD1	TGCGCCAGCAGCGGGGACAGCTACGAGCAGTACTTC	CASSGDSYEQYF
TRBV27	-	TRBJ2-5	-	TGTGCCAGCAGTTTATCGACAGGGGAGGGAGAGACCCAGTACTTC	CASSLSTGEGETQYF
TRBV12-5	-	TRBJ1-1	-	TGTGCTAGTGGTTTGGATAGAGGAGAGAGGGCGTTGACTGAAGCTTTCTTT	CASGLDRGERALTEAFF
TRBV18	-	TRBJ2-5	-	TGTGCCAGCTCACCAACGGAGATTGGTGAGACCCAGTACTTC	CASSPTEIGETQYF
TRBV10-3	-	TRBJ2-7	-	TGTGCCATCAGTGAGCCGACAGTGATTCCCTACGAGCAGTACTTC	CAISEPTVIPYEQYF
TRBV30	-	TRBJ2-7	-	TGTGCCTGGAGTGTAGGAGGGGGCGGCTACGAGCAGTACTTC	CAWSVGGGGYEQYF
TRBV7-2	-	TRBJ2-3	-	TGTGCCAGCAGCTATCGCTCTGGAGGGGGCCGCACAGATACGCAGTATTTT	CASSYRSGGGRTDTQYF
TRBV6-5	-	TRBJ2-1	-	TGTGCCAGCAGTCCCCTTCCCAGCTCCTACAATGAGCAGTTCTTC	CASSPLPSSYNEQFF
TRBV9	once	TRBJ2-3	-	TGTGCCAGCAGCGCCGTGGCAGGGGCCCTTACAGATACGCAGTATTTT	CASSAVAGALTDTQYF
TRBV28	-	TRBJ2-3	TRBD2	TGTGCCAGCAGTCTAGGACTAGCGGACACAGATACGCAGTATTTT	CASSLGLADTDTQYF
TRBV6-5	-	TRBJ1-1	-	TGTGCCAGCAGAACGGGGGGCCTTGAAGCTTTCTTT	CASRTGGLEAFF
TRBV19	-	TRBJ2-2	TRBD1	TGTGCCAGTAGTATTCGGGGACAGGGAGGCGGGGAGCTGTTTTTT	CASSIRGQGGGELFF
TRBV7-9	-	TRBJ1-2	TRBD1	TGTGCCAGCAGCCCCCATACCCTCGGACAGGTCTATGGCTACACCTTC	CASSPHTLGQVYGYTF
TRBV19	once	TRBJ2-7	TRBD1	TGTGCCAGTAGTACCCTTCAGACAGGGTACTACGAGCAGTACTTC	CASSTLQTGYYEQYF
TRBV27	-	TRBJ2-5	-	TGTGCCAGCAGCCCGAGCGGGCGGAAGACCCAGTACTTC	CASSPSGRKTQYF
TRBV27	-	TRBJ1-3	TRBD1	TGTGCCAGCCGCCAGGGGGTCTCTGGAAACACCATATATTTT	CASRQGVSGNTIYF
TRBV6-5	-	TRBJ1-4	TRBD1	TGTGCCAGCAGTTTAAGGGACAGCAATGAAAAACTGTTTTTT	CASSLRDSNEKLFF
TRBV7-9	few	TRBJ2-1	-	TGTGCCAGCAGCTCCCGCGGCCCAGATGAGCAGTTCTTC	CASSSRGPDEQFF
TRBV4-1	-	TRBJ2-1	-	TGCGCCAGCAGCCAAGAGGGGGACCAGGGGAATGAGCAGTTCTTC	CASSQEGDQGNEQFF
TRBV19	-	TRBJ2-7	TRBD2	TGTGCCAGTAGCAGGGCTAGCGGAATATACGAGCAGTACTTC	CASSRASGIYEQYF
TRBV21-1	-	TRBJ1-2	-	TGTGCCAGCAGCCTACGGACAGGGTGCAGTGGCTACACCTTC	CASSLRTGCSGYTF
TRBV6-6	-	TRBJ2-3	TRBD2	TGTGCCAGCAAGCTCGCCGGGGAGGGGTCAGGGACGCAGTATTTT	CASKLAGEGSGTQYF
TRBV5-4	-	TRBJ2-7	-	TGTGCCAGCAGCTTACCGCCCCAGGGGGAGCAGTACTTC	CASSLPPQGEQYF
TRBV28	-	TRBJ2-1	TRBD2	TGTGCCAGCAGTTTGATGACTAGCGGGAGGAATGAGCAGTTCTTC	CASSLMTSGRNEQFF
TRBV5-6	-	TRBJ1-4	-	TGTGCCAGCAGCTTCCGACAGGCAACTAATGAAAAACTGTTTTTT	CASSFRQATNEKLFF
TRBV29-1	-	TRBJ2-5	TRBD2	TGCAGCGTCCGGACTAGCGGGGGCGAGACCCAGTACTTC	CSVRTSGGETQYF
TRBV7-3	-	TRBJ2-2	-	TGTGCCAGCAGCTCCCCCCAAACCGGGGAGCTGTTTTTT	CASSSPQTGELFF
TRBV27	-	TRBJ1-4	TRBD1	TGTGCCAGCAGTTCACCCCCTCCGGGACAGGGGGCGAGTGAAAAACTGTTTTTT	CASSSPPPGQGASEKLFF
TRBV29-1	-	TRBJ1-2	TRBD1	TGCAGCGTCTCAGGGGGCGGTGGCTACACCTTC	CSVSGGGGYTF
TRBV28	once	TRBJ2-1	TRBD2	TGTGCCAGCAGTTTCCTATGGGCTAGCGGGAGCTACAATGAGCAGTTCTTC	CASSFLWASGSYNEQFF
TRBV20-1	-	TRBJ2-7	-	TGCAGTGCTAGAGTTGCGCACGAGCAGTACTTC	CSARVAHEQYF
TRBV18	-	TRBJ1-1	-	TGTGCCAGCTCCCCCCTAGTCGTAATTTCTGAAGCTTTCTTT	CASSPLVVISEAFF
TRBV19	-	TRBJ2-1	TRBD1	TGTGCCAGTAGTACTACGCGGACAGGGAGCCATGAGCAGTTCTTC	CASSTTRTGSHEQFF
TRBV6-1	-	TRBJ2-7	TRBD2	TGTGCCAGCAGCCGGTCTAGCGGGGGTTACGAGCAGTACTTC	CASSRSSGGYEQYF
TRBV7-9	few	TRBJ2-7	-	TGTGCCAGCACCTCTGAGAGGTTGGTCTACGAGCAGTACTTC	CASTSERLVYEQYF
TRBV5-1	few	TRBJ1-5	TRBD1	TGCGCCAGCAGCACGACAGGGGGCAATCAGCCCCAGCATTTT	CASSTTGGNQPQHF
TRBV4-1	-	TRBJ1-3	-	TGCGCCAGCAGCCCGTCCCGGTCTGGAAACACCATATATTTT	CASSPSRSGNTIYF